The entry below gives a single T cell receptor beta chain sequence along with its context. Its antigen is not known. This record comes from a study of cytotoxic CD8 clonotypes in ibrutinib-treated CLL. Study as a whole: The group held more than 10 relapsed/refractory and 15 treatment-naive patients, with 17 to 18 IGHV unmutated. Mean yields were about 280,000 productive templates and 80,000 to 95,000 productive rearrangements per sample.

The germline CDR1 and CDR2 sequences are SGHRS and YFSETQ. CDR3 length: 18 amino acids. V shed 2 bases and J shed 0 bases, with 15 bases lying between them. Method: immunoSEQ multiplex PCR; TCRdb's copy keeps in-frame clones and lacks some. The sample has 20,000 to 30,000 clones; just under 70% are singletons. Findings and limits, study-wide: Clonality correlated strongly with circulating CD8+ T cells and exceeded age-matched healthy donors at baseline. Patients with sustained remission and those progressing were sampled at differing times.

The source was PBMCs, collected after 24 months of ibrutinib treatment. The chain links TRBV5-1 to TRBJ1-6; D may be TRBD1 (5 bases). This receptor was obtained from a human donor with chronic lymphocytic leukemia. The DNA for the CDR3 is TGCGCCAGCAGCTTAACTATTCCGGGGGACTCCTATAATTCACCCCTCCACTTT. Translation gives CASSLTIPGDSYNSPLHF.